This TCR beta chain was sequenced for a study of T cell changes during pregnancy in multiple sclerosis. The CDR3 loop spans 16 amino acids. The V segment lost 5 bases and the J segment 8 bases; nucleotides outside the gene matches: 13. Per germline, CDR1 SEHNR and CDR2 FQNEAQ (reference sequence). TCRdb's copy holds only in-frame clones and misses some; the assay was immunoSEQ multiplex PCR. The repertoire holds roughly 46,000 clones, with around 93% as singletons. Sequences were derived from CD8+ T cells from peripheral blood mononuclear cells, sampled after pregnancy. The origin of this receptor is a female donor with multiple sclerosis, enrolled in a pregnancy study. V is TRBV7-9 and J is TRBJ2-1; TRBD2 matches 9 bases. The CDR3 region has the DNA TGTGCCAGCAGCATCGTGACTAGCGGAAAAGGAGATGAGCAGTTCTTC. It codes for CASSIVTSGKGDEQFF.